This T cell receptor (beta chain) was obtained from a study of blood T cell repertoires in COVID-19. Here immunoSEQ multiplex PCR was the method, and the copy in TCRdb shows in-frame clones only, minus some. The sample records around 30,000 clones, more than 70% being singletons. Germline CDR1 reads LGHNA; CDR2 reads YSLEER. The CDR3 covers 12 residues. V gave up 6 bases and J gave up 7 bases, with 12 bases separating them. The chain recombines TRBV4-3 with TRBJ1-2; D is unresolved. The clonotype was recovered from a middle-aged woman with active or convalescent COVID-19. Input material: peripheral blood. The CDR3 reads CASRDAGFGYTF. As DNA, the CDR3 is TGCGCCAGCAGGGATGCGGGTTTTGGCTACACCTTC.